Detailed here is one T cell receptor (beta chain). Its antigen is unknown. The V end lost 6 bases, the J end lost 11 bases, and 14 bases lay between the germline ends. The CDR3 runs to 11 residues. The data belong to a study of T cells in Graves' hyperthyroidism and ophthalmopathy. Notes on the study in general: A model using 13 V-J features told ophthalmopathy apart from stable hyperthyroidism.

What was amplified from RNA transcripts were TCR beta CDR3 regions. The HTBI primer set drove a first-round RT-PCR of the TCR CDR3. Each CDR3 protein is one row after TCRdb ran MiXCR on the multiplex PCR reads. Among under 400,000 distinct CDR3 sequences listed, just under 25% were seen once. The clonotype was recovered from a middle-aged man with Graves' hyperthyroidism. The sequenced material came from blood. The chain carries TRBV12-3 or TRBV12-4 and TRBJ2-7; the D gene could be TRBD1 or TRBD2 (5 bases each). As DNA, the CDR3 is TGTGCCAGCAGCCGCCGGGACCAGGAGTACTTC. This encodes CASSRRDQEYF.